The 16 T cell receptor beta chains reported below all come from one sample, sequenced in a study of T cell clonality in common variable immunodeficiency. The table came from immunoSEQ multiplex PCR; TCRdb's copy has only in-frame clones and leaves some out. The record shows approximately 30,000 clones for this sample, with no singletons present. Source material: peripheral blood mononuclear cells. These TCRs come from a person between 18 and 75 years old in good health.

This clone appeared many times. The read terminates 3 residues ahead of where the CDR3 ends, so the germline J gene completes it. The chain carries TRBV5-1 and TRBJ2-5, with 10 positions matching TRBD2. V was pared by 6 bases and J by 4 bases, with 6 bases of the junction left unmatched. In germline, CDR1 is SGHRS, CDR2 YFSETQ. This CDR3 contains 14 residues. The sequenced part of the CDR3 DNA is TGCGCCAGCACAGCGGGAGGGCCGATAGAGACC. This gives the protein CASTAGGPIET. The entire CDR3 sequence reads CASTAGGPIETQYF.

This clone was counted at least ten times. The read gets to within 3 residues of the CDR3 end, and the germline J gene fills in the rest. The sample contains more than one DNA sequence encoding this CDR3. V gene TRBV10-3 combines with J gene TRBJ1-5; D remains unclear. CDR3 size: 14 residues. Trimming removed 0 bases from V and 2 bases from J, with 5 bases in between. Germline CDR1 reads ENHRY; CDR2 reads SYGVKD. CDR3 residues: CAISESGGNQPQHF. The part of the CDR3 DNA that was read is TGTGCCATCAGTGAGTCAGGTGGCAATCAGCCC.

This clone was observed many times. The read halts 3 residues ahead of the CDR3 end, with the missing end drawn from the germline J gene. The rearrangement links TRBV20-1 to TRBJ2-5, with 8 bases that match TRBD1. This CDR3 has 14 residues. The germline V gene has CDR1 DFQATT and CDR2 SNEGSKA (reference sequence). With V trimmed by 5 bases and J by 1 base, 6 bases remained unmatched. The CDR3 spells CSAGGTGPQETQYF. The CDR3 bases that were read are TGCAGTGCTGGGGGGACAGGCCCCCAAGAGACC.

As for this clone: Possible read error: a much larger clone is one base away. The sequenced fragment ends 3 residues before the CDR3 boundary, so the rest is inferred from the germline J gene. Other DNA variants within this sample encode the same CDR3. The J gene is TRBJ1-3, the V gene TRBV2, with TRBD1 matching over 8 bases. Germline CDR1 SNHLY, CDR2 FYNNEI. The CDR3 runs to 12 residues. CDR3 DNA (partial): TGTGCCAGCAGAGACAGGGGAAACACA. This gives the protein CASRDRGNT. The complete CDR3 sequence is CASRDRGNTIYF.

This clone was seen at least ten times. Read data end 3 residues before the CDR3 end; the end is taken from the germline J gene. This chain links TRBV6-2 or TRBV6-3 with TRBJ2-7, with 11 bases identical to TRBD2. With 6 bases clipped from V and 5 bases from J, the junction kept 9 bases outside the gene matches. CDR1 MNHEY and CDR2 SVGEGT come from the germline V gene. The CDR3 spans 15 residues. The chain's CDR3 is CASSSSGRATNEQYF. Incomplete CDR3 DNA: TGTGCCAGCAGCAGTAGCGGGAGGGCCACCAACGAG.

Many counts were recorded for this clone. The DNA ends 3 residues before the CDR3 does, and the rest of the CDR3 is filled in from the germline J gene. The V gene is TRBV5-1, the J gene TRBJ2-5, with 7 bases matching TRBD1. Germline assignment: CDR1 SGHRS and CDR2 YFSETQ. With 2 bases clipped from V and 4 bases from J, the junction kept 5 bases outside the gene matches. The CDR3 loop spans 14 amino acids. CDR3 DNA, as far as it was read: TGCGCCAGCAGCTTCGACAGGGCAGGAGAGACC. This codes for CASSFDRAGET. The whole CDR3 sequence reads CASSFDRAGETQYF.

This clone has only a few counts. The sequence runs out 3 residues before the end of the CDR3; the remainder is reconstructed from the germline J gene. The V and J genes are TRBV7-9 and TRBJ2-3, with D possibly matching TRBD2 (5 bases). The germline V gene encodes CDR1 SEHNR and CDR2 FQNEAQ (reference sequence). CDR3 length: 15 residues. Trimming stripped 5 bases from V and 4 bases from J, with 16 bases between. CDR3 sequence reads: CASSPRRTLADTQYF. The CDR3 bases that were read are TGTGCCAGCAGCCCAAGGCGGACTCTCGCAGATACG.

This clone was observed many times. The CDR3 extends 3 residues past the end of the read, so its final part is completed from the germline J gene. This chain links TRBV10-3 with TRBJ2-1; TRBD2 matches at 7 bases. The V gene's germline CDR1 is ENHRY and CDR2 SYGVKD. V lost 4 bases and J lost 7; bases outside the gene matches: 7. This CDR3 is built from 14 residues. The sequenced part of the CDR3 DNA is TGTGCCATCAGTGTGGCGGGAGAGGCAAATGAG. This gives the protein CAISVAGEANE. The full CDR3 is CAISVAGEANEQFF.

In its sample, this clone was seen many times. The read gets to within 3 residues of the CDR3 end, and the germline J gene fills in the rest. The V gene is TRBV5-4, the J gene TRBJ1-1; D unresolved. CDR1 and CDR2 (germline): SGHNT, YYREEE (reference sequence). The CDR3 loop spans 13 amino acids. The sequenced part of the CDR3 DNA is TGTGCCAGCAGCTTGAGCGGGGTGCTTAGG. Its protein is CASSLSGVLR. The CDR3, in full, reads CASSLSGVLRAFF.

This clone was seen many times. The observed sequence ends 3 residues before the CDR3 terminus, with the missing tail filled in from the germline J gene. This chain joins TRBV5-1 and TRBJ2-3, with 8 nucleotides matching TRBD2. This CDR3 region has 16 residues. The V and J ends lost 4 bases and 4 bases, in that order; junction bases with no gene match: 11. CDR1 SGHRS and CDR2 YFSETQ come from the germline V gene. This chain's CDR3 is CASSLFPGLEADTQYF. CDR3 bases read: TGCGCCAGCAGCCTATTCCCGGGACTAGAGGCAGATACG. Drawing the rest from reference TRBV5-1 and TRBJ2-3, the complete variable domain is KAGVTQTPRYLIKTRGQQVTLSCSPISGHRSVSWYQQTPGQGLQFLFEYFSETQRNKGNFPGRFSGRQFSNSRSEMNVSTLELGDSALYLCASSLFPGLEADTQYFGPGTRLTVL.

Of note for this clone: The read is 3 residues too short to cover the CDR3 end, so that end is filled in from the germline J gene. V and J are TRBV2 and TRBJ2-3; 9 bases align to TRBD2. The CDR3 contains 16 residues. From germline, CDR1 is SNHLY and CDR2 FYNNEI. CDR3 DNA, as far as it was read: TGTGCCAGCAGATTACTAGCGGGCGGATTCCAAGAGACG. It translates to CASRLLAGGFQET. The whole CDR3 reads CASRLLAGGFQETQYF.

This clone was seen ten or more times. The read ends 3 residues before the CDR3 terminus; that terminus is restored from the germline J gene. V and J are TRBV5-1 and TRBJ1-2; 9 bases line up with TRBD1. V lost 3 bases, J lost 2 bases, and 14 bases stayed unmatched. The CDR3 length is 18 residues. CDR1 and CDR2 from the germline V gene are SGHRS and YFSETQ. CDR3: CASSSPYWAGTGNYGYTF. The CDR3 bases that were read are TGCGCCAGCAGCTCCCCCTATTGGGCTGGGACAGGGAACTATGGC.

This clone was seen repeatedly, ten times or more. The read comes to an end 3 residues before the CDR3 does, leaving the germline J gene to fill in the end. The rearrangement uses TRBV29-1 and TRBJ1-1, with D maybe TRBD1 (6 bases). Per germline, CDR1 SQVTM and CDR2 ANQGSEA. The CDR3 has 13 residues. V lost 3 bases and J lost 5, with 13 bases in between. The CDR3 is CSVDHYRETEAFF. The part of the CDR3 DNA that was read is TGCAGCGTTGACCACTACAGGGAAACTGAA.

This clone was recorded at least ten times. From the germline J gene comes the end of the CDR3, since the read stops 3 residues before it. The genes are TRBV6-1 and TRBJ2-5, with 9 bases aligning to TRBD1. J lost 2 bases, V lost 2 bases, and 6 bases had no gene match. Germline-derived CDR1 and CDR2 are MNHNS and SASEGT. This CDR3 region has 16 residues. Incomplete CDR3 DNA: TGTGCCAGCAGTGAACTCGTTGGACAGGGGCAAGAGACC. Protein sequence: CASSELVGQGQET. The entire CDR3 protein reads CASSELVGQGQETQYF.

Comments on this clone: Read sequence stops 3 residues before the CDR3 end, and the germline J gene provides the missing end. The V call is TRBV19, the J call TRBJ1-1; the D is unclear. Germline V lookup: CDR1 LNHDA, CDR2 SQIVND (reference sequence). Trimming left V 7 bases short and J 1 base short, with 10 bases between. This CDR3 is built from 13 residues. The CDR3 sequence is CASIGEQNTEAFF. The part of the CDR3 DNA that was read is TGTGCCAGTATCGGGGAGCAGAACACTGAA.

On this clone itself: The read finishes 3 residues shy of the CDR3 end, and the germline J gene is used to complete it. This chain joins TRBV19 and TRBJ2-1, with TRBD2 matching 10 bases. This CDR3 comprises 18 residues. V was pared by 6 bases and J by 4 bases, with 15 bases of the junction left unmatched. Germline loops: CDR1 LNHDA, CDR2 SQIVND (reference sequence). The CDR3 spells CASSPTSGLASPYNEQFF. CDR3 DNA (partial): TGTGCCAGTAGCCCGACTAGCGGGTTAGCTAGCCCTTACAATGAG.